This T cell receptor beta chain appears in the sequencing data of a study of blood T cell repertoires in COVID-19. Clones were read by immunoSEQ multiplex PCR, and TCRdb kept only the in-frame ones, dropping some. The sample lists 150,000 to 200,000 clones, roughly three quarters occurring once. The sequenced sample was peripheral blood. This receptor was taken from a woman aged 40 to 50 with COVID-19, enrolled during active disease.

CDR3 sequence: CASSWQVNYGYTF. The DNA for the CDR3 is TGCGCCAGCAGTTGGCAGGTCAACTATGGCTACACCTTC. V is TRBV10-1 and J is TRBJ1-2; D is undetermined. The CDR3 has 13 amino acids. V lost 5 bases to trimming and J lost 2 bases, with 9 bases between them. The germline V gene has CDR1 WNHNN and CDR2 SYGVQD (reference sequence).